The 17 T cell receptor beta chains in this list originate from one sample, sequenced in a study of blood T cell repertoires in COVID-19. Only in-frame clones appear in the TCRdb table, and some are missing; sequencing was by immunoSEQ multiplex PCR. The table lists tens of thousands of clones, roughly four fifths of them singletons. Sequenced material: peripheral blood. Receptors originate from a woman of 80 years or more with acute or convalescent COVID-19.

V gene TRBV18 combines with J gene TRBJ2-5; 7 bases line up with TRBD1. Unmatched junction bases numbered 7, after V lost 11 bases and J lost 1 base. Germline V gene data show CDR1 as KGHSH and CDR2 as LQKENI. The CDR3 runs to 13 residues. The CDR3 protein is CAGVGTAQETQYF. In DNA form, the CDR3 reads TGTGCCGGAGTCGGGACAGCCCAAGAGACCCAGTACTTC. The whole variable domain, filled in from reference TRBV18 and TRBJ2-5, reads NAGVMQNPRHLVRRRGQEARLRCSPMKGHSHVYWYRQLPEEGLKFMVYLQKENIIDESGMPKERFSAEFPKEGPSILRIQQVVRGDSAAYFCAGVGTAQETQYFGPGTRLLVL.

The V and J genes are TRBV5-1 and TRBJ2-5; maybe TRBD2 (6 bases). V lost 4 bases and J lost 2, with 12 bases in between. The CDR3 contains 14 residues. The germline gives CDR1 SGHRS, CDR2 YFSETQ. CDR3 protein: CASSGNSGQETQYF. Here the CDR3 DNA reads TGCGCCAGCAGCGGTAATAGCGGACAAGAGACCCAGTACTTC.

The rearrangement links TRBV30 to TRBJ2-1; D not certain. The ends were cut back, 0 bases at V and 3 bases at J, with 9 bases in the middle. From germline, CDR1 is GTSNPN and CDR2 SVGIG (reference sequence). This CDR3 is 14 amino acids long. CDR3 sequence (DNA): TGTGCCTGGAGTGTTTCTACTCACTACAATGAGCAGTTCTTC. This translates into CAWSVSTHYNEQFF.

V gene TRBV7-2 combines with J gene TRBJ2-7; TRBD1 matches at 7 bases. V shed 5 bases and J 1 base; nucleotides not matched to a gene: 5. Germline loops: CDR1 SGHTA, CDR2 FQGNSA. This CDR3 has 14 residues. CDR3 sequence: CASSTRQGSYEQYF. The CDR3 bases are TGTGCCAGCAGCACCCGACAGGGTTCCTACGAGCAGTACTTC. The whole variable domain, remainder taken from reference TRBV7-2 and TRBJ2-7, is GAGVSQSPSNKVTEKGKDVELRCDPISGHTALYWYRQSLGQGLEFLIYFQGNSAPDKSGLPSDRFSAERTGGSVSTLTIQRTQQEDSAVYLCASSTRQGSYEQYFGPGTRLTVT.

This chain connects TRBV28 to TRBJ1-1; D unresolved. Germline-derived CDR1 and CDR2 are MDHEN and SYDVKM. Deletions cut 8 bases from V and 0 bases from J, with 7 bases between. CDR3 size: 12 residues. The CDR3 bases are TGTGCCAGCGGTTCGGTGAACACTGAAGCTTTCTTT. Protein: CASGSVNTEAFF.

In nucleotides, the CDR3 is TGTGCCAGCAGCTTAAGTAGGGGGAAGGAGACCCAGTACTTC. The encoded protein is CASSLSRGKETQYF. The rearrangement joins TRBV7-9 to TRBJ2-5, with D perhaps TRBD1 (6 bases). This CDR3 has 14 amino acids. V gave up 2 bases and J gave up 5 bases, with 12 bases separating them. CDR1 is SEHNR and CDR2 is FQNEAQ in the germline V gene (reference sequence).

CDR3 bases: TGTGCCAGTAGTATGACACAGAGCTATGGCTACACCTTC. This sequence encodes CASSMTQSYGYTF. The chain employs TRBV19 and TRBJ1-2; unclear D gene. CDR1 is LNHDA, CDR2 SQIVND, per germline (reference sequence). V was trimmed by 3 bases and J by 4 bases, leaving 9 bases between them. This CDR3 has 13 amino acids.

This sequence joins TRBV27 and TRBJ1-2; D is possibly TRBD1 (6 bases). Deletions cut 6 bases from V and 8 bases from J, with 19 bases between. In germline, CDR1 is MNHEY, CDR2 SMNVEV (reference sequence). The CDR3 spans 14 residues. The CDR3 sequence is CASRTQGRVVGYTF. The CDR3 nucleotides read TGTGCCAGCAGGACACAGGGCCGGGTAGTAGGCTACACCTTC.

The rearrangement links TRBV7-9 to TRBJ2-2; no clear D gene. Per germline, CDR1 SEHNR and CDR2 FQNEAQ (reference sequence). This CDR3 contains 14 residues. Trimming removed 0 bases from V and 3 bases from J, with 5 bases in between. The CDR3 spells CASSLASDTGELFF. The CDR3 bases are TGTGCCAGCAGCTTAGCGTCCGACACCGGGGAGCTGTTTTTT.

This chain joins TRBV6-6 and TRBJ2-7; D not certain. V lost 5 bases and J 4 bases, leaving 12 bases between the germline ends. Looked up from germline, CDR1 is MNHNY and CDR2 is SVGAGI (reference sequence). The CDR3 has 13 amino acids. In DNA form, the CDR3 reads TGTGCCAGCAGTCCCCTTAATCCTTACGAGCAGTACTTC. Its protein is CASSPLNPYEQYF.

This sequence joins TRBV7-3 and TRBJ2-2; 8 bases align to TRBD1. Germline trimming cut 3 bases from V and 4 bases from J; bases unmatched to any gene: 7. The CDR3 sequence is 16 residues long. Germline-derived CDR1 and CDR2 are SGHTA and FQGTGA. The CDR3 is CASSLVQGGFTGELFF. Written as DNA, the CDR3 is TGTGCCAGCAGCTTGGTACAGGGGGGATTCACCGGGGAGCTGTTTTTT.

This clone has just a few counts. V is TRBV27 and J is TRBJ2-3; TRBD1 is a possible D gene (6 bases). Trimming pared 0 bases from V and 5 bases from J, leaving 9 bases between. The CDR3 contains 14 residues. Germline V gene lookup returns CDR1 MNHEY and CDR2 SMNVEV (reference sequence). The CDR3 DNA reads as TGTGCCAGCAGTTTATCTGGGGGCGGAGATACGCAGTATTTT. It translates to CASSLSGGGDTQYF.

This clone occurred a few times. V gene TRBV5-8 combines with J gene TRBJ1-5; TRBD1 matches 10 bases. J gave up 1 base and V 4 bases, and 5 bases lay outside the gene matches. This CDR3 has 16 amino acids. In germline, CDR1 is SGHTS, CDR2 YDEGEE. CDR3 DNA: TGTGCCAGCAGCGCGGGACAGGGGCTAAGCAATCAGCCCCAGCATTTT. Its translation: CASSAGQGLSNQPQHF.

V usage is TRBV6-5 and J usage is TRBJ2-7; the D gene is possibly TRBD2 (5 bases). Trimming took off 7 bases at V and 4 bases at J, with 8 bases between the two ends. Germline CDR1 reads MNHEY; CDR2 reads SVGAGI. The CDR3 loop spans 11 amino acids. CDR3 loop: CASMSGYEQYF. CDR3 nucleotides: TGTGCCAGCATGAGCGGTTACGAGCAGTACTTC.

This chain joins TRBV7-9 and TRBJ2-3; 9 bases fit TRBD1. Germline-derived CDR1 and CDR2 are SEHNR and FQNEAQ (reference sequence). The ends lost 3 bases at V and 3 bases at J; junction bases unmatched: 7. The CDR3 loop spans 16 amino acids. Here the CDR3 reads CASSFRTGESTDTQYF. CDR3 bases: TGTGCCAGCAGCTTTCGGACAGGGGAAAGTACAGATACGCAGTATTTT.

The genes are TRBV15 and TRBJ1-2; a weak D match, TRBD1 (6 bases). Between the trimmed V and J ends, which lost 3 bases and 5 bases, there was a span of 16 bases. Germline CDR1 is LNHNV and CDR2 is YYDKDF (reference sequence). The CDR3 consists of 15 residues. CDR3 protein: CATSSMGAGLYGYTF. The CDR3 nucleotides read TGTGCCACCAGCAGTATGGGGGCAGGGCTGTATGGCTACACCTTC.

This chain connects TRBV3-1 (or the pseudogene TRBV3-2) to TRBJ2-7, with D perhaps matching TRBD1 (6 bases). The CDR3 extends over 15 amino acids. V was pared by 2 bases and J by 2 bases, with 13 bases between. Germline-derived CDR1 and CDR2 are LGHDT and YNNKEL (reference sequence). CDR3 protein: CASSQTGTKAYEQYF. The DNA of the CDR3 is TGTGCCAGCAGCCAAACCGGGACAAAAGCCTACGAGCAGTACTTC.